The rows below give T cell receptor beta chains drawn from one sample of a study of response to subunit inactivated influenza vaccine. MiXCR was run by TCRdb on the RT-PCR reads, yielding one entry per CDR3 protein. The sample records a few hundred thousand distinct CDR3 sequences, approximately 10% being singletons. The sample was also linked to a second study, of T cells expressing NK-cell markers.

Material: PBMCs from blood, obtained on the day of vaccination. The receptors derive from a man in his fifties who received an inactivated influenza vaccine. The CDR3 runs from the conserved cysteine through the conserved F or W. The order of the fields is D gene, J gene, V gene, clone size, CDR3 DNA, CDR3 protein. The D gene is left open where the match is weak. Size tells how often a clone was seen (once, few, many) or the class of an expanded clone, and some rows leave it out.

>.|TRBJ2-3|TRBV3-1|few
TGTGCCAGCAGCCAAGGCGGGTTTGCCCCTCTAGTTTCGGATACGCAGTATTTT
CASSQGGFAPLVSDTQYF
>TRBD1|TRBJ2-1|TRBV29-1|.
TGCAGCGTTCTAAGGGGGCCTGAGCAGTTCTTC
CSVLRGPEQFF
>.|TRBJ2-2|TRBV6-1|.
TGTGCCAGCAGTGAACGAGGGGACACCGGGGAGCTGTTTTTT
CASSERGDTGELFF
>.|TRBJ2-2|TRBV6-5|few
TGTGCCAGCAGTTCCGGGAGACTGGGCGGGGAGCTGTTTTTT
CASSSGRLGGELFF
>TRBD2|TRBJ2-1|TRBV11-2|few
TGTGCCAGCAGCTTAGGTAGTAGCGGGGGGCCGAGGAACAATGAGCAGTTCTTC
CASSLGSSGGPRNNEQFF
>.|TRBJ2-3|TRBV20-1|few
TGCAGTGCTAGAGGCCAACGGACAGATACGCAGTATTTT
CSARGQRTDTQYF
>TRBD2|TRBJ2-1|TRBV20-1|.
TGCAGTGCTAGAGATCCGGGACTAGCTTACAATGAGCAGTTCTTC
CSARDPGLAYNEQFF
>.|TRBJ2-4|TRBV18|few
TGTGCCAGCTCACCCGTCGCGCCGGGGACCCTGCGAAACATTCAGTACTTC
CASSPVAPGTLRNIQYF
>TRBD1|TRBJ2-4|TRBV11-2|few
TGTGCCAGCAGCTTAGAACCCGGGGACAGGGGGCAAGTCACGGGAGCCAAAAACATTCAGTACTTC
CASSLEPGDRGQVTGAKNIQYF
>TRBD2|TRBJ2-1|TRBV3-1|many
TGTGCCAGCAGCCAAGGCGGGGGACTAGCGGGCTACAATGAGCAGTTCTTC
CASSQGGGLAGYNEQFF
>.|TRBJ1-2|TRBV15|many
TGTGCCACCAGCAGAGAGGGGTACTATGGCTACACCTTC
CATSREGYYGYTF
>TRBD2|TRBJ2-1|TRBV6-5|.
TGTGCCAGCAGTTACTCGACCTGGACTAGCGGTTACAATGAGCAGTTCTTC
CASSYSTWTSGYNEQFF
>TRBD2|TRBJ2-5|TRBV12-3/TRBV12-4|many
TGTGCCAGCAGTTTTCGCGGGGGCCAAGAGACCCAGTACTTC
CASSFRGGQETQYF
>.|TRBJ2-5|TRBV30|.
TGTGCCTGGAGTGTAACCTTCGGAGAGACCCAGTACTTC
CAWSVTFGETQYF
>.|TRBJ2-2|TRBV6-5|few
TGTGCCAGCAGTTACACCCCCGCGGTAGGCGGGGAGCTGTTTTTT
CASSYTPAVGGELFF
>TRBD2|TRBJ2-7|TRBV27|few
TGTGCCAGCAGTTCCCTACAGCGGGGGGGCTGGTACGAGCAGTACTTC
CASSSLQRGGWYEQYF
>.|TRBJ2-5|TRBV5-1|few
TGCGCCAGCAGCTTGCGGGACAATCAGTACTTC
CASSLRDNQYF
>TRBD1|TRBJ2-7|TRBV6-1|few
TGTGCCAGCAGTGAAGCATTGGGACAGGGGAACTACGAGCAGTACTTC
CASSEALGQGNYEQYF
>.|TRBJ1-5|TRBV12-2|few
TGTGCAAGTCGCTTCCGACAGTTACCATATAGCAATCAGCCCCAGCATTTT
CASRFRQLPYSNQPQHF
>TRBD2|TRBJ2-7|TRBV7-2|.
TGTGCCAGCAGTCCGGTAGCGGGAGGCAACGAGCAGTACTTC
CASSPVAGGNEQYF
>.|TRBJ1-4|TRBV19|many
TGTGCCAGTAGTATACATCGAGGTAATGAAAAACTGTTTTTT
CASSIHRGNEKLFF
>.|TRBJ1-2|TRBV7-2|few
TGTGCCAGCAGCGCGGGCACGGGAAGGATCTATGGCTACACCTTC
CASSAGTGRIYGYTF
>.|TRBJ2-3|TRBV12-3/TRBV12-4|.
TGTGCCAGCGGACGGCTTGATACGCAGTATTTT
CASGRLDTQYF
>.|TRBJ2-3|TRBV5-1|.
TGCGCCAGCAGCTTCCCGCAGAACACAGATACGCAGTATTTT
CASSFPQNTDTQYF
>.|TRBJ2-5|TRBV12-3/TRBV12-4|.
TGTGCCAGTCAGTTTGGGAACAGGGCATCAGAGACCCAGTACTTC
CASQFGNRASETQYF
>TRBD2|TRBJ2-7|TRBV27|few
TGTGCCAGCAGTTTAATAGCGGGTTCTTACGAGCAGTACTTC
CASSLIAGSYEQYF
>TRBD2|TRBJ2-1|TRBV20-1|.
TGCAGTGCTAGAGAAGGGGCTAGCGGGAGGGCGGAGTTCTTC
CSAREGASGRAEFF
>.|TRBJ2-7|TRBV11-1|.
TGTGCCAGCAGCTTTAATAAAAATATCGGGACGCAGATCTACGAGCAGTACTTC
CASSFNKNIGTQIYEQYF
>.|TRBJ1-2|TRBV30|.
TGTGCCTGGAGTATGCCTCAGGGGCGCTACACCTTC
CAWSMPQGRYTF
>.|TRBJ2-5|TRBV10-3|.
TGTGCCATCAGCGAGGTCCTTGGGACCTCGTACCAAGAGACCCAGTACTTC
CAISEVLGTSYQETQYF
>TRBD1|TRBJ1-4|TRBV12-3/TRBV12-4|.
TGTGCCAGCAGTTCCGGGACAGGGGTCGCTAATGAAAAACTGTTTTTT
CASSSGTGVANEKLFF
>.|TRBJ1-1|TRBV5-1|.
TGCGCCAGCGGAATGGGCTGGGGAAACACTGAAGCTTTCTTT
CASGMGWGNTEAFF
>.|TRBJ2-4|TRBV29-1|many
TGCAGCGTTGAGGGGTACAAAAACATTCAGTACTTC
CSVEGYKNIQYF
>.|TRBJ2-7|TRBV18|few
TGTGCCAGCTCTTATGTGGAGGAGGACGAGCAGTACTTC
CASSYVEEDEQYF
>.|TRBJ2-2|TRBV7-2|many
TGTGCCAGCAGCCGCCTTCCCGGGAAATCGAACACCGGGGAGCTGTTTTTT
CASSRLPGKSNTGELFF
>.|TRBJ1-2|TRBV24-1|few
TGTGCCACCAGTGATCCGATCGGATATGGCTACACCTTC
CATSDPIGYGYTF
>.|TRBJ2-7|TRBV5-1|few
TGCGCCAGCAGCTCGAGGACAACCGACGAGCAGTACTTC
CASSSRTTDEQYF
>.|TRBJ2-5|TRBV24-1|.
TGTGCCACCAGTGATCAGCCAGGTGGCCTAGCATCAGAGACCCAGTACTTC
CATSDQPGGLASETQYF
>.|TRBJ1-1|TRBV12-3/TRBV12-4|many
TGTGCCAGCACCAAAAGGGGGGGATCAGGCACTGAAGCTTTCTTT
CASTKRGGSGTEAFF
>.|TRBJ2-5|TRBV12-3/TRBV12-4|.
TGTGCCAGCAGCGAGGGATCCATAGAGACCCAGTACTTC
CASSEGSIETQYF